This T cell receptor (beta chain) was recorded in a study of T cell repertoires in cytomegalovirus infection (dated by TCRdb to the late 2010s). Looking at the study overall: Donor HLA type was relevant to the analysis, as public TCR beta signatures indicated carriage of CMV infection together with the matching HLA type.

Overall results and qualifications from the work: The ex vivo response was dominated by HLA-C-restricted CMV-specific TCR beta clonotypes, which also provided the single most frequent clonotype in two of eight donors. Carriers of CMV infection plus the relevant HLA type were discriminated by the cumulative frequency of public TCR beta family members in the study cohort and in an independent roughly 320-donor cohort.

The CDR3, from cysteine to phenylalanine, totals 20 residues. The kept DNA is CDR3 alone, 60 bases in frame from the first base. The junction shows trimming of 0 bases on V and 0 bases on J, and the gene matches do not reach 17 bases of it. The CDR1 and CDR2 encoded by the germline V gene (reference sequence) are DFQATT and SNEGSKA. The instrument was an Illumina HiSeq 1500. The public sequencing data were trimmed at Q25 with fastp and processed into clonotypes with MiXCR by TCRdb, which kept only in-frame beta chains. Every CDR3 protein is listed once, alongside the most common genes and DNA of its rows. The sample profile shows approximately 320,000 distinct CDR3 sequences; 9.5% of them were found once. The ten largest make up around 4.5% of the sample. This clonotype was seen ten or more times. There is no known antigen for this receptor. Base qualities are not recorded, but no much larger clone differs from it by a single base.

The clonotype comes from a human donor in good health (CMV status not recorded). Some clones in this sample may be carry-over from other donors' samples. Sequencing used PBMCs. The rearranged segments are TRBV20-1 and TRBJ1-2; 9 central nucleotides agree with TRBD1. The CDR3 region has the sequence CSARDRGVSDRGPPNYGYTF. The DNA sequence follows: TGCAGTGCTAGAGATAGAGGAGTTTCGGACAGGGGCCCTCCTAACTATGGCTACACCTTC.